These T cell receptor beta chains were read from a single sample in a study of T cells in Graves' hyperthyroidism and ophthalmopathy. TCRdb recomputed calls from the multiplex PCR reads with MiXCR, one row per CDR3 protein. The sample lists nearly 600,000 distinct CDR3 sequences; roughly 13% were seen once. Sequenced sample: blood. These receptor sequences come from a woman younger than 45 with Graves' hyperthyroidism that later progressed to Graves' ophthalmopathy. Each CDR3 is given with its conserved first and last residue. Fields, in order: clone size, J gene, D gene, V gene, CDR3 DNA, CDR3 protein. The D gene is left open where the match is weak. The size of a clone is reported for some rows only, either as once, few or many, or as a class for expanded clones.

many	TRBJ2-1	-	TRBV19	TGTGCCAGTACCCTGGAGAGGGATGATGAGCAGTTCTTC	CASTLERDDEQFF
few	TRBJ1-1	-	TRBV19	TGTGCCAGTAGTATTAGGGACGCCGCCTCTCGGTTCACTGAAGCTTTCTTT	CASSIRDAASRFTEAFF
many	TRBJ2-3	-	TRBV6-2/TRBV6-3	TGTGCCAGCAGACTCCGAGGGGGACTTTTCACAGATACGCAGTATTTT	CASRLRGGLFTDTQYF
few	TRBJ2-5	TRBD2	TRBV6-1	TGTGCCAGCAGTGCTCCGGGACTAGCGGGGGGGGAGACCCAGTACTTC	CASSAPGLAGGETQYF
few	TRBJ2-1	TRBD2	TRBV24-1	TGTGCCACCAGGGGTAGCGGGGCCCCCTCATCCGAGCAGTTCTTC	CATRGSGAPSSEQFF
few	TRBJ2-2	-	TRBV27	TGTGCCAGCAGCCTATTTGAAGGCGGGGAGCTGTTTTTT	CASSLFEGGELFF
few	TRBJ1-2	-	TRBV4-2	TGTGCCAGCAGCCAAGATGGGCAGTCTGACTACACCTTC	CASSQDGQSDYTF
-	TRBJ2-3	TRBD1	TRBV4-1	TGCGCCAGCAGCCAACCAGGGACAGGGGTCACAGATACGCAGTATTTT	CASSQPGTGVTDTQYF
many	TRBJ2-2	-	TRBV24-1	TGTGCCACCAGTGAATTGGTCACCGGGGAGCTGTTTTTT	CATSELVTGELFF
many	TRBJ1-5	-	TRBV10-3	TGTGCCATCAGTGAGTCAGGCGGGAGGAATCAGCCCCAGCATTTT	CAISESGGRNQPQHF
few	TRBJ1-2	-	TRBV29-1	TGCAGCGTTGAGGGTGGCTACACCTTC	CSVEGGYTF
-	TRBJ2-5	-	TRBV20-1	TGCAGTGCTAGCAGGCATGACCAAGAGACCCAGTACTTC	CSASRHDQETQYF
many	TRBJ2-4	TRBD2	TRBV27	TGTGCCAGCAGTTTGGGGACTAGCGGGAGAAACATTCAGTACTTC	CASSLGTSGRNIQYF
few	TRBJ2-7	-	TRBV11-1	TGTGCCAGCAGCGGACCGGACAAGTCCTACGAGCAGTACTTC	CASSGPDKSYEQYF
many	TRBJ2-1	TRBD1	TRBV11-3	TGTGCCAGCAGCACCTGGACAGGGGACAATGAGCAGTTCTTC	CASSTWTGDNEQFF
many	TRBJ1-2	-	TRBV20-1	TGCAGTGCTAGTACCGGGGGGGATGGCTACACCTTC	CSASTGGDGYTF
few	TRBJ2-3	-	TRBV20-1	TGCAGTGCTCCCGTCGACGCGAGCACAGATACGCAGTATTTT	CSAPVDASTDTQYF
-	TRBJ2-6	-	TRBV4-3	TGCGCCAGCAGCCGCGACTTTGGGGCCAACGTCCTGACTTTC	CASSRDFGANVLTF
few	TRBJ2-7	-	TRBV6-1	TGTGCCAGCATCACAGGTTCCGAGCAGTACTTC	CASITGSEQYF
-	TRBJ2-7	TRBD1	TRBV5-1	TGCGCCAGCAGCCCCTGGACAGGGGGCGGGTACGAGCAGTACTTC	CASSPWTGGGYEQYF
many	TRBJ2-1	-	TRBV15	TGTGCCACCAGCAGTTTAGGTAGCGCAAGCTCCTACAATGAGCAGTTCTTC	CATSSLGSASSYNEQFF
many	TRBJ2-3	-	TRBV5-8	TGTGCCAGCAGCTTCATCAGCACCGGTGGGGATACGCAGTATTTT	CASSFISTGGDTQYF
-	TRBJ2-3	-	TRBV19	TGTGCCAGTAGTAACACAGGGTATGGCACAGATACGCAGTATTTT	CASSNTGYGTDTQYF
-	TRBJ2-1	TRBD2	TRBV7-9	TGTGCCAGCAGCTTACCGCCTACCGGGAGGGCCCCTGGGAGCTCCTACAATGAGCAGTTCTTC	CASSLPPTGRAPGSSYNEQFF
many	TRBJ2-1	-	TRBV19	TGTGCCAGTTCCCCTGGGGGCCCACACAATGAGCAGTTCTTC	CASSPGGPHNEQFF
few	TRBJ2-7	-	TRBV6-5	TGTGCCAGCAGTTATCGGGCAATGAACGAGCAGTACTTC	CASSYRAMNEQYF
many	TRBJ1-1	-	TRBV19	TGTGCCAGTAGTATCGAGTCGTTGACTGAAGCTTTCTTT	CASSIESLTEAFF
-	TRBJ2-7	-	TRBV27	TGTGCCAGCAGTCCCCCCAGGGGACACGAGCAGTACTTC	CASSPPRGHEQYF
few	TRBJ1-6	-	TRBV7-9	TGTGCCAGCAGCCAGGAAAGCTCCTATAATTCACCCCTCCACTTT	CASSQESSYNSPLHF
-	TRBJ1-2	TRBD1	TRBV18	TGTGCCAGCTCACCCATGGACAGGCCCCTACTCACCTTC	CASSPMDRPLLTF
many	TRBJ1-4	TRBD1	TRBV7-9	TGTGCCAGCAGCTTAACCGACAGGGAGGAAAAACTGTTTTTT	CASSLTDREEKLFF
-	TRBJ2-1	TRBD2	TRBV11-2	TGTGCCAGCAGCTCCGTGACTAGCGGGGAATACAATGAGCAGTTCTTC	CASSSVTSGEYNEQFF
many	TRBJ1-1	TRBD1	TRBV19	TGTGCCAGTTGGACAGGAGGGGTGAACACTGAAGCTTTCTTT	CASWTGGVNTEAFF
many	TRBJ2-1	-	TRBV28	TGTGCCAGCAGTCCTTCGGACCTGGGTCACAATGAGCAGTTCTTC	CASSPSDLGHNEQFF
-	TRBJ2-3	TRBD2	TRBV4-3	TGCGCCAGCAGCCAGGGGACTAGTAATACAGATACGCAGTATTTT	CASSQGTSNTDTQYF
many	TRBJ2-7	-	TRBV6-1	TGTGCCAGCAGGACCTGGGACTCGGCGGGCGAGCAGTACTTC	CASRTWDSAGEQYF
many	TRBJ1-3	-	TRBV28	TGTGCCAGCAGGGGAGACAGCAGCTCTGGAAACACCATATATTTT	CASRGDSSSGNTIYF
few	TRBJ2-3	-	TRBV11-2	TGTGCCAGCAGCCAAGGCGAGGGGTGGGCTCCCTCTAGCACAGATACGCAGTATTTT	CASSQGEGWAPSSTDTQYF
-	TRBJ2-7	TRBD2	TRBV20-1	TGCAGTGCTCTACCCCGACTAGCGGGAGGGCCTAGCGAGCAGTACTTC	CSALPRLAGGPSEQYF
-	TRBJ1-2	-	TRBV28	TGTGCCAGCAGTTTCGGGGACGGAGGCTATGGCTACACCTTC	CASSFGDGGYGYTF
many	TRBJ1-3	-	TRBV27	TGTGCCAGCAGTTCTACCGCGCAAGGGATTCTTGGAAACACCATATATTTT	CASSSTAQGILGNTIYF
many	TRBJ1-1	-	TRBV15	TGTGCCACCAGCAGCGACCTAGGGAATATGAACACTGAAGCTTTCTTT	CATSSDLGNMNTEAFF
-	TRBJ2-4	-	TRBV20-1	TGCAGTGCTAGAGATGGGCTCGTAGCCAAAAACATTCAGTACTTC	CSARDGLVAKNIQYF
many	TRBJ1-1	-	TRBV3-1	TGTGCCAGCAGCCAAGTTTCAGGGAACACTGAAGCTTTCTTT	CASSQVSGNTEAFF
-	TRBJ2-2	-	TRBV19	TGTGCCAGTAGTGCCAGGGAAACCGGGGAGCTGTTTTTT	CASSARETGELFF
few	TRBJ2-1	TRBD2	TRBV20-1	TGCAGTGCTTTCGGGACTAGCGGGCGTGAGCAGTTCTTC	CSAFGTSGREQFF
many	TRBJ2-1	TRBD2	TRBV12-5	TGTGCTAGTGGTTTTATTCCTAGCGGGAGGGTTTCCTACAATGAGCAGTTCTTC	CASGFIPSGRVSYNEQFF
many	TRBJ2-7	TRBD2	TRBV10-3	TGTGCCATCAGTTCCGGACTAGCGGGCAGCTCCTACGAGCAGTACTTC	CAISSGLAGSSYEQYF
many	TRBJ2-2	-	TRBV2	TGTGCCAGCGGGTCCGGAGCGAACACCGGGGAGCTGTTTTTT	CASGSGANTGELFF
many	TRBJ1-2	-	TRBV28	TGTGCCAGCAGTTTGCGTATCTATGGCTACACCTTC	CASSLRIYGYTF
many	TRBJ2-5	TRBD1	TRBV7-9	TGTGCCAGCAGTTCTAACCGCGGGACAGGGGGCTCGACCCAGTACTTC	CASSSNRGTGGSTQYF
-	TRBJ2-1	TRBD2	TRBV3-1	TGTGCCAGCAGCCGACTAGCGGGTGAGCAGTTCTTC	CASSRLAGEQFF
many	TRBJ1-1	-	TRBV27	TGTGCCAGCAGTTTATACAGGGACACTGAAGCTTTCTTT	CASSLYRDTEAFF
few	TRBJ2-7	-	TRBV4-1	TGCGCCAGCAGCCAAACGGGACTTCGAACCTACGAGCAGTACTTC	CASSQTGLRTYEQYF
-	TRBJ2-3	TRBD1	TRBV7-3	TGTGCCAGCAGTTCAACCGGGACAGGGGCAGATACGCAGTATTTT	CASSSTGTGADTQYF
-	TRBJ2-7	-	TRBV6-2/TRBV6-3	TGTGCCAGCACCACCTCTAGGGCGCTATCCTACGAGCAGTACTTC	CASTTSRALSYEQYF
many	TRBJ2-2	-	TRBV6-5	TGTGCCAGCAGTTACTCGATGCGGGGTCGCGACACCGGGGAGCTGTTTTTT	CASSYSMRGRDTGELFF
-	TRBJ2-1	-	TRBV5-1	TGCGCCAGCAGCTTGGAACCGGGACTCCAGGGGAATGAGCAGTTCTTC	CASSLEPGLQGNEQFF
many	TRBJ2-1	TRBD2	TRBV14	TGTGCCAGCAGCCAGTACCCGGGACTAGCGGGAGGAGATGAGCAGTTCTTC	CASSQYPGLAGGDEQFF